The source of this T cell receptor beta chain is a study of T cell changes during pregnancy in multiple sclerosis. Sequencing used immunoSEQ multiplex PCR; TCRdb keeps in-frame clones, though not all of them. The data show 30,000 or so clones, with 89% seen just once and about 0.8% held by the top ten. The sample in question was CD4+ T cells from peripheral blood mononuclear cells, obtained in the second trimester of pregnancy. The sequence came from a female donor with multiple sclerosis, enrolled in a pregnancy study.

The CDR3 sequence: CASSLTGGYGYTF. As DNA, the CDR3 is TGTGCCAGCAGCTTAACGGGGGGCTATGGCTACACCTTC. The V gene is TRBV7-3, the J gene TRBJ1-2; D might be TRBD1 (5 bases). Germline CDR1 reads SGHTA; CDR2 reads FQGTGA. This CDR3 is built from 13 residues. Trimming took off 0 bases at V and 4 bases at J, with 6 bases between the two ends.